This T cell receptor (beta chain) came from a study of metastatic and nonmetastatic thyroid tumors (dated by TCRdb to about 2020). At the level of the whole study: The researchers compared repertoires between peripheral blood samples and tumor or nodule tissue samples from patients with malignant or benign thyroid disease. Findings and caveats that apply to the study as a whole: In both blood and tumor samples, TCR beta diversity was reported to be significantly higher in malignant tumors than in benign nodules.

The CDR3 goes from the cysteine to the phenylalanine over 15 residues. Only the CDR3 DNA stays, 45 bases, in frame from base 1. Unmatched junction bases come to 4, with V trimmed by 6 bases and J by 0 bases. From a lookup of the germline V gene, CDR1 and CDR2 are MNHNS and SASEGT. Before undergoing thyroid surgery, none of the patients had been given any kind of treatment. Using T-cell receptor beta sequencing, the researchers looked back retrospectively at clinical samples from patients, gathered between about 2011 and 2019. The protocol used for the library was PCR. The sample was run on an Illumina HiSeq 4000. High-throughput sequencing was used to profile the TCR beta-chain CDR3 region of every patient. From the authors' description of their analysis: Drawing on CDR3 differences between clinicopathological groups, the researchers built a classifier meant to tell apart patients with distant-metastatic papillary thyroid cancer. Repertoire diversity was assessed with the Shannon index, and tumor-blood repertoire similarity with the Morisita-Horn index. TCRdb reran the public reads through fastp at Q25 and MiXCR, keeping productive beta chains. TCRdb's processing, not the authors' own work, is the source of the V and J calls. The sample table records roughly 20,000 clones; around two fifths of these occur just once. Roughly 26% of the sample comes from the top ten.

A word on this clone: There is no known antigen for this receptor. There are no base qualities to consult, and no much larger clone falls within one base.

Sequencing used tumor tissue. This TCR derives from a female donor with papillary thyroid cancer or a benign thyroid nodule (not recorded which). Some clones in this sample may be carry-over from other donors' samples. The rearranged chain carries TRBV6-1 and TRBJ1-1; the central 10 bases match TRBD1. The CDR3 reads CASRDRGLMNTEAFF. The bases are TGTGCCAGCAGAGACAGGGGGCTTATGAACACTGAAGCTTTCTTT.